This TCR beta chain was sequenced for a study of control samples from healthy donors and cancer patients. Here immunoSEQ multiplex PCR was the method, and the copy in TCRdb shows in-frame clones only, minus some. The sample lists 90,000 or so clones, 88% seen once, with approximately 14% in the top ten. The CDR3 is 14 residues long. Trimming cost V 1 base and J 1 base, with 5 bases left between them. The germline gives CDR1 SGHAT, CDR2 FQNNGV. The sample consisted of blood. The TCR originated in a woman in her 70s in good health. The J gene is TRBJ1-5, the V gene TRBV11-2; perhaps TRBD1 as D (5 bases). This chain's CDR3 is CASSLAGSNQPQHF. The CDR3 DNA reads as TGTGCCAGCAGCTTAGCAGGGAGCAATCAGCCCCAGCATTTT.